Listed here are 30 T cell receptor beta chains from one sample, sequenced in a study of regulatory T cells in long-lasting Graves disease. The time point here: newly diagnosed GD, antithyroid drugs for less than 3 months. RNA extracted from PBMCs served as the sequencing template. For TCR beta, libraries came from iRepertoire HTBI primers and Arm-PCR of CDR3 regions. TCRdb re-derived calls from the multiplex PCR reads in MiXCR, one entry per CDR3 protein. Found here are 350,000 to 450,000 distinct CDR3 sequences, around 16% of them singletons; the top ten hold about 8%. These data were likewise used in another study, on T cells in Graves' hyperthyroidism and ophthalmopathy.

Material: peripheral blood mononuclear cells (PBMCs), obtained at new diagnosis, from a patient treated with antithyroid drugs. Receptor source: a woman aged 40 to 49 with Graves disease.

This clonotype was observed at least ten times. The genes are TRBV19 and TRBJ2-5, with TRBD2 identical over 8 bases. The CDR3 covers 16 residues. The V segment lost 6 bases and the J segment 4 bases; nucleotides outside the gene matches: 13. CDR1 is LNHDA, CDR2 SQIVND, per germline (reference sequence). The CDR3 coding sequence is TGTGCCAGTAGCCCCCAGGCAACTAGCGGCGGAGAGACCCAGTACTTC. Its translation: CASSPQATSGGETQYF.

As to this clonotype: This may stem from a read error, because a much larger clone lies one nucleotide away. The CDR3 sequence is CASSSGWGRETQYF. For the CDR3, the DNA is TGTGCCAGCAGCAGCGGGTGGGGAAGGGAGACCCAGTACTTC. V usage is TRBV11-3 and J usage is TRBJ2-5; D is possibly TRBD2 (6 bases). This CDR3 contains 14 residues. Germline V gene sequence: CDR1 SGHNT, CDR2 YENEEA. Trimming took off 5 bases at V and 5 bases at J, with 15 bases between the two ends.

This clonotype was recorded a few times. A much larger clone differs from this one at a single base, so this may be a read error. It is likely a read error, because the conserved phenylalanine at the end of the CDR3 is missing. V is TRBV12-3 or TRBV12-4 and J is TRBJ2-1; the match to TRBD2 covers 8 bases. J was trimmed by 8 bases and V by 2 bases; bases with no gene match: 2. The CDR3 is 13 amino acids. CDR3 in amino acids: CASSLTGGDEQFS. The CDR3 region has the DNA TGTGCCAGCAGTTTAACCGGGGGGGATGAGCAGTTCTCC.

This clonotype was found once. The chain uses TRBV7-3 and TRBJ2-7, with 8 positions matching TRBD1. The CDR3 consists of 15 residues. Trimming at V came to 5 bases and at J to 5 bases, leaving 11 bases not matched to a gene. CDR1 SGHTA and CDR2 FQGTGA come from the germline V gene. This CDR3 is CASSVQGVGVHEQYF. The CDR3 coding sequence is TGTGCCAGCAGCGTACAGGGGGTGGGCGTCCACGAGCAGTACTTC.

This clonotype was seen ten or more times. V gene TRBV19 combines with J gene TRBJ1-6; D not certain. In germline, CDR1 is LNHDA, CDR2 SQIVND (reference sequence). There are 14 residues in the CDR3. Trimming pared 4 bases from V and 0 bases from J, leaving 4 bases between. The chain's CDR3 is CASSTSSYNSPLHF. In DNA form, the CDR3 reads TGTGCCAGTAGTACAAGCTCCTATAATTCACCCCTCCACTTT. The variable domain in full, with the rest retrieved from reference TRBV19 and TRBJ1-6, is DGGITQSPKYLFRKEGQNVTLSCEQNLNHDAMYWYRQDPGQGLRLIYYSQIVNDFQKGDIAEGYSVSREKKESFPLTVTSAQKNPTAFYLCASSTSSYNSPLHFGNGTRLTVT.

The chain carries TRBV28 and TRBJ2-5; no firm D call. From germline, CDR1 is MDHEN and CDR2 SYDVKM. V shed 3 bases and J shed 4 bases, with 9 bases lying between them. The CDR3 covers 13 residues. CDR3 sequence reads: CASSFGRVETQYF. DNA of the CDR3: TGTGCCAGCAGTTTTGGCAGAGTAGAGACCCAGTACTTC.

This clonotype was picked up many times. CDR3 in amino acids: CASSLGDSSETQYF. The DNA of the CDR3 is TGTGCCAGCAGCCTAGGAGACTCGTCGGAGACCCAGTACTTC. V gene TRBV5-5 combines with J gene TRBJ2-5; D is uncertain. CDR3 length: 14 amino acids. The germline V gene encodes CDR1 SGHKS and CDR2 YYEKEE (reference sequence). Trimming pared 4 bases from V and 5 bases from J, leaving 15 bases between.

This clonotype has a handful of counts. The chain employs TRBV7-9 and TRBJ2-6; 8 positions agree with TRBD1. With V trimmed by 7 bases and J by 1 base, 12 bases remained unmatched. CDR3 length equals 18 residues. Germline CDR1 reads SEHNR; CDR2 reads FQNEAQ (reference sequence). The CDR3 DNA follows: TGTGCCAGCACCCTTCTTCAGGGGGCGGGATCTGGGGCCAACGTCCTGACTTTC. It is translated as CASTLLQGAGSGANVLTF.

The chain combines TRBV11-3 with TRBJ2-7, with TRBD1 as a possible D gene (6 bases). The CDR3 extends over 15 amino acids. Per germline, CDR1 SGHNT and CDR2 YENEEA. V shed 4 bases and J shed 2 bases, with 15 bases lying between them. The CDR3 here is CASSSTTGTPYEQYF. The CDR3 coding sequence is TGTGCCAGCAGCTCCACGACAGGCACCCCCTACGAGCAGTACTTC. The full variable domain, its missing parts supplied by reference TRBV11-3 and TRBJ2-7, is EAGVVQSPRYKIIEKKQPVAFWCNPISGHNTLYWYLQNLGQGPELLIRYENEEAVDDSQLPKDRFSAERLKGVDSTLKIQPAELGDSAVYLCASSSTTGTPYEQYFGPGTRLTVT.

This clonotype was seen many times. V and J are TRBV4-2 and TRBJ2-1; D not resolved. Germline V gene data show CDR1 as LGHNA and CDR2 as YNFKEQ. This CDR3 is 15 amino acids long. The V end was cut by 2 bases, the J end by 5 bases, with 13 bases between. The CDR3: CASSQSGSSNNEQFF. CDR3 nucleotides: TGTGCCAGCAGCCAATCCGGGTCTTCAAACAATGAGCAGTTCTTC.

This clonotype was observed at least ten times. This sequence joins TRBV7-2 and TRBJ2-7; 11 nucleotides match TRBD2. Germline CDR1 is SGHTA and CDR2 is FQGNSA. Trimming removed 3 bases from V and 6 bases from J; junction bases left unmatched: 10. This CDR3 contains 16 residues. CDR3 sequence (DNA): TGTGCCAGCAGCTTCAGTTCAGGAGGACTAGCGGGCGAGCAGTACTTC. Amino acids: CASSFSSGGLAGEQYF. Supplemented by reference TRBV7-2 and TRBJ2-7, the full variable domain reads GAGVSQSPSNKVTEKGKDVELRCDPISGHTALYWYRQSLGQGLEFLIYFQGNSAPDKSGLPSDRFSAERTGGSVSTLTIQRTQQEDSAVYLCASSFSSGGLAGEQYFGPGTRLTVT.

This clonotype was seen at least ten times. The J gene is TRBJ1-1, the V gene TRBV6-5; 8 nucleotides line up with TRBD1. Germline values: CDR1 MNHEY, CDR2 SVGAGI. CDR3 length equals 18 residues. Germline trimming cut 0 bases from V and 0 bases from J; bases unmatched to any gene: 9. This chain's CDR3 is CASSYSADRVKMNTEAFF. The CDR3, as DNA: TGTGCCAGCAGTTACTCCGCGGACAGGGTGAAAATGAACACTGAAGCTTTCTTT.

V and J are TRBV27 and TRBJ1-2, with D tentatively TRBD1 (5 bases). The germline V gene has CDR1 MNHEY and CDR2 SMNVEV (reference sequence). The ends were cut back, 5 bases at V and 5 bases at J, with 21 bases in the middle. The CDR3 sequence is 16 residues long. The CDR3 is CASSPTRIPTAYGYTF. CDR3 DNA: TGTGCCAGCAGTCCGACCCGAATTCCGACAGCTTATGGCTACACCTTC.

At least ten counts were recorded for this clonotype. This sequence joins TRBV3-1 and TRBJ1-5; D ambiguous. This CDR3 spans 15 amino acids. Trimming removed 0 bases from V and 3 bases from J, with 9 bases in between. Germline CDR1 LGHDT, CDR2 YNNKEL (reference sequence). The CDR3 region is CASSQDSRPNQPQHF. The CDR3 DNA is TGTGCCAGCAGCCAAGATTCCAGACCCAATCAGCCCCAGCATTTT.

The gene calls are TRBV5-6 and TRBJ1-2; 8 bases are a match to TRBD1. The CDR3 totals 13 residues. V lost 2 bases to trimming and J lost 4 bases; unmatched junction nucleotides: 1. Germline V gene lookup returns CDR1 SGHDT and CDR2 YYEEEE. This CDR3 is CASSFGTGYGYTF. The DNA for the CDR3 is TGTGCCAGCAGCTTTGGGACAGGCTATGGCTACACCTTC. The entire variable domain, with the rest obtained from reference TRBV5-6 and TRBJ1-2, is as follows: DAGVTQSPTHLIKTRGQQVTLRCSPKSGHDTVSWYQQALGQGPQFIFQYYEEEERQRGNFPDRFSGHQFPNYSSELNVNALLLGDSALYLCASSFGTGYGYTFGSGTRLTVV.

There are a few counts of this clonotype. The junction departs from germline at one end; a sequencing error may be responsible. The CDR3 loop reads CASSELGQEAERYF. The CDR3 bases are TGTGCCAGCAGTGAGTTGGGACAGGAGGCCGAGCGGTACTTC. The chain is built from TRBV25-1 and TRBJ2-7; 8 nucleotides match TRBD1. Germline values: CDR1 MGHDK, CDR2 SYGVNS. The CDR3 extends over 14 amino acids.

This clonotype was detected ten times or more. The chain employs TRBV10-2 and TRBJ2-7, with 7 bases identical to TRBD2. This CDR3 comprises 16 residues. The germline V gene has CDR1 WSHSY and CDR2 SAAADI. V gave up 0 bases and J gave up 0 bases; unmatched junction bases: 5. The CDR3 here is CASSESVAGNSYEQYF. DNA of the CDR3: TGCGCCAGCAGTGAGTCGGTAGCGGGTAACTCCTACGAGCAGTACTTC.

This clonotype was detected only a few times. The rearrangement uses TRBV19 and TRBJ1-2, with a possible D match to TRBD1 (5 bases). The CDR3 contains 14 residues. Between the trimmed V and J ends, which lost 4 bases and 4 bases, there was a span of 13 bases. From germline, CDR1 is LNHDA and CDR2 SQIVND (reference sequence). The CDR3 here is CASSKRGPPYGYTF. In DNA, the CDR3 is TGTGCCAGTAGTAAACGGGGACCACCCTATGGCTACACCTTC.

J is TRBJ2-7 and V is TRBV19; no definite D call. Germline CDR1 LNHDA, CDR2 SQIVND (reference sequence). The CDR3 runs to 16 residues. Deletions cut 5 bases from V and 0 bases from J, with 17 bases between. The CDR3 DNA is TGTGCCAGTAGTTGGGGTCCGGGCGGAAGCTCCTACGAGCAGTACTTC. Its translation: CASSWGPGGSSYEQYF. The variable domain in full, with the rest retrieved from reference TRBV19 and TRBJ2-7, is DGGITQSPKYLFRKEGQNVTLSCEQNLNHDAMYWYRQDPGQGLRLIYYSQIVNDFQKGDIAEGYSVSREKKESFPLTVTSAQKNPTAFYLCASSWGPGGSSYEQYFGPGTRLTVT.

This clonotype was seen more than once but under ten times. The CDR3 nucleotides read TGCAGCGTTGCGTCAGGGGCTGGAGATCAGCCCCAGCATTTT. Protein product: CSVASGAGDQPQHF. The chain employs TRBV29-1 and TRBJ1-5; maybe TRBD1 (6 bases). Trimming took off 4 bases at V and 5 bases at J, with 15 bases between the two ends. The CDR3 is 14 residues long. In germline, CDR1 is SQVTM, CDR2 ANQGSEA.

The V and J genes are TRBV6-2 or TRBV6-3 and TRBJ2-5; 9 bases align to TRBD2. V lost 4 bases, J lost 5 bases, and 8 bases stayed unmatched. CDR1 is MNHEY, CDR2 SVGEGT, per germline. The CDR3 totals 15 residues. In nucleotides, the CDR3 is TGTGCCAGCAGTTTCCTAGCGGGAACCCCCGAGACCCAGTACTTC. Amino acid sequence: CASSFLAGTPETQYF.

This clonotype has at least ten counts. The CDR3 DNA reads TGTGCCAGCAGCCACCGGGACGGTAAAGAGACCCAGTACTTC. This translates into CASSHRDGKETQYF. This chain joins TRBV7-9 and TRBJ2-5, with D possibly called TRBD1 or TRBD2 (5 bases each). CDR1 and CDR2 from the germline V gene are SEHNR and FQNEAQ (reference sequence). V gave up 5 bases and J gave up 3 bases, with 13 bases separating them. The CDR3 is made up of 14 amino acids.

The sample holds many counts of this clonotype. The CDR3 DNA is TGTGCCAGCAGCTTAGGTGCCTCGCGGGCCGAGCAGTACTTC. Translating it yields CASSLGASRAEQYF. The chain links TRBV7-2 to TRBJ2-7, with TRBD2 as a possible D gene (5 bases). This CDR3 has 14 amino acids. Deletions cut 1 base from V and 6 bases from J, with 13 bases between. From germline, CDR1 is SGHTA and CDR2 FQGNSA.

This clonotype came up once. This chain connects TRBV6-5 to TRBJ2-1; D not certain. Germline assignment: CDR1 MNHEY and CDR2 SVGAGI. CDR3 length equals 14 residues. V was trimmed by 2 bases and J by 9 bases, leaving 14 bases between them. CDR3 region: CASSYTPNAGEQFF. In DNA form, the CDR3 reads TGTGCCAGCAGTTACACACCTAACGCCGGTGAGCAGTTCTTC.

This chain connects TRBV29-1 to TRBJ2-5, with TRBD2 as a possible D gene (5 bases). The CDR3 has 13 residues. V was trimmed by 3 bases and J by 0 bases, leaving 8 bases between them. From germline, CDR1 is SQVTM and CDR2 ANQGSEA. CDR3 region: CSVDPGYQETQYF. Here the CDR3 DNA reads TGCAGCGTTGATCCGGGGTACCAAGAGACCCAGTACTTC.

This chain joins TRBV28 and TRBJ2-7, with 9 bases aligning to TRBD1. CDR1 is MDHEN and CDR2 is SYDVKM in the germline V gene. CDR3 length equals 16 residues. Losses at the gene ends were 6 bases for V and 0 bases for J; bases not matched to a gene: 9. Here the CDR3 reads CASRSTGTGISYEQYF. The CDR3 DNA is TGTGCCAGCAGATCAACCGGGACAGGGATCTCCTACGAGCAGTACTTC.

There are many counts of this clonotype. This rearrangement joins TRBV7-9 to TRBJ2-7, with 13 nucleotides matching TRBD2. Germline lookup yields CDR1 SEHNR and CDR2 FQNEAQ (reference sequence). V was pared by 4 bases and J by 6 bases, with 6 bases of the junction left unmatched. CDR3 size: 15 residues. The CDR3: CASSSDRLAGGEQYF. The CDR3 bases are TGTGCCAGCAGCTCTGACCGACTAGCGGGAGGCGAGCAGTACTTC. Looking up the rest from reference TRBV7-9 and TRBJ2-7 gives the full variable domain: DTGVSQNPRHKITKRGQNVTFRCDPISEHNRLYWYRQTLGQGPEFLTYFQNEAQLEKSRLLSDRFSAERPKGSFSTLEIQRTEQGDSAMYLCASSSDRLAGGEQYFGPGTRLTVT.

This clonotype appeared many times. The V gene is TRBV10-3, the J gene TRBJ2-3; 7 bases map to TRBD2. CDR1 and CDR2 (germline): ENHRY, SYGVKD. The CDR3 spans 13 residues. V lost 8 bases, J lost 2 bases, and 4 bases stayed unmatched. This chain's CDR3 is CAIALADTDTQYF. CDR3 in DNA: TGTGCCATCGCCCTAGCGGACACAGATACGCAGTATTTT.

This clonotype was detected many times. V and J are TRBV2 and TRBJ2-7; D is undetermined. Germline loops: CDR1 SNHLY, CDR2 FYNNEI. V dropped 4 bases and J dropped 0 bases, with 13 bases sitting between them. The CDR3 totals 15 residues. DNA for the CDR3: TGTGCCAGCAGTGGAGGCGGAACCTACTCCTACGAGCAGTACTTC. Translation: CASSGGGTYSYEQYF.

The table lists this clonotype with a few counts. The CDR3 sequence: CATSDSRSYNEQFF. CDR3 bases: TGTGCCACCAGTGATTCTAGGTCCTACAATGAGCAGTTCTTC. The chain combines TRBV24-1 with TRBJ2-1; D ambiguous. The germline V gene has CDR1 KGHDR and CDR2 SFDVKD. Trimming took 2 bases from V and 1 from J, leaving 5 bases between them. The CDR3 length is 14 residues.